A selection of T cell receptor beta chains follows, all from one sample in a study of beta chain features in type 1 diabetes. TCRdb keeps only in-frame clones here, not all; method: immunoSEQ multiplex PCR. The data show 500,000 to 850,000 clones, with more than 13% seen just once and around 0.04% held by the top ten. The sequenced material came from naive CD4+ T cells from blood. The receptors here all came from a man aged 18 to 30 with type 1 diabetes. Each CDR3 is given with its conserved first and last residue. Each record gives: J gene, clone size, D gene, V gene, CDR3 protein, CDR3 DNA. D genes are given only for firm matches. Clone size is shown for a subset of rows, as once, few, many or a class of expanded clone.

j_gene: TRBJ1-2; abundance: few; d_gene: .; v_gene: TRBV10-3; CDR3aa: CAITVTENYGYTF; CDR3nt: TGTGCCATCACCGTTACAGAGAACTATGGCTACACCTTC
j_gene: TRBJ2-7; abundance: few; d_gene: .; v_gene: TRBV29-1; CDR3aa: CSVGAETRGSPYEQYF; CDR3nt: TGCAGCGTTGGGGCCGAGACGCGGGGCAGCCCCTACGAGCAGTACTTC
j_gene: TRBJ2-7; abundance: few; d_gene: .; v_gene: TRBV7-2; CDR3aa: CASSPDGSIYEQYF; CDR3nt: TGTGCCAGCAGCCCGGACGGGTCAATCTACGAGCAGTACTTC
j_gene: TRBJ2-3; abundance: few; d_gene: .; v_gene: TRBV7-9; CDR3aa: CASSIDGGSDTQYF; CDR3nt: TGTGCCAGCAGCATCGACGGGGGATCAGATACGCAGTATTTT
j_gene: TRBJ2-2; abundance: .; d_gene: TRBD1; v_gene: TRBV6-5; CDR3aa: CASSYPKGQGGGELFF; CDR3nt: TGTGCCAGCAGTTACCCAAAAGGACAGGGAGGCGGGGAGCTGTTTTTT
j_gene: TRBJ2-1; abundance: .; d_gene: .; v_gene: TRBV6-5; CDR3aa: CASSYRVSRRGHEQFF; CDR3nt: TGTGCCAGCAGTTACAGGGTTTCAAGACGGGGGCATGAGCAGTTCTTC
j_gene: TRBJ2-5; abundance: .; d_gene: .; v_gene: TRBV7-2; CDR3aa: CASSLWHRSQETQYF; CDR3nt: TGTGCCAGCAGCTTATGGCACAGGAGTCAAGAGACCCAGTACTTC
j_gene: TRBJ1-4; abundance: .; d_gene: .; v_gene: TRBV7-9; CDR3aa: CASSLVAASNEKLFF; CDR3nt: TGTGCCAGCAGCTTAGTTGCAGCCTCCAATGAAAAACTGTTTTTT
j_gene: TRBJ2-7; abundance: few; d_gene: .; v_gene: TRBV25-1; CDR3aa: CASSEVGQNYEQYF; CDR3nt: TGTGCCAGCAGTGAAGTTGGACAGAACTACGAGCAGTACTTC
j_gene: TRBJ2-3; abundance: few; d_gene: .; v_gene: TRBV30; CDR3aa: CAWGLGTDTQYF; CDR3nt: TGTGCCTGGGGGCTCGGCACAGATACGCAGTATTTT
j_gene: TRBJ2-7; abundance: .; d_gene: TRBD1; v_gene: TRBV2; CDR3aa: CASSPGTGDYEQYF; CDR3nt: TGTGCCAGCAGTCCCGGGACAGGGGACTACGAGCAGTACTTC
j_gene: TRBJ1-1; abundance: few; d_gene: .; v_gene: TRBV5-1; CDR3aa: CASSARRLNTEAFF; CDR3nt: TGCGCCAGCAGCGCCAGACGTTTGAACACTGAAGCTTTCTTT
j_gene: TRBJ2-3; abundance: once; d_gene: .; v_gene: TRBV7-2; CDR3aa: CASSLGTGTDTQYF; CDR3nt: TGTGCCAGCAGCTTAGGAACGGGCACAGATACGCAGTATTTT
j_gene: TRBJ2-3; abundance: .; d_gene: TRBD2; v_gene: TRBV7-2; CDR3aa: CASSLGLAGAQDTQYF; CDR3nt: TGTGCCAGCAGCTTGGGACTAGCGGGGGCCCAAGATACGCAGTATTTT
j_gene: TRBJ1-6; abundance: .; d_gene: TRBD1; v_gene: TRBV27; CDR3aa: CASRSRQGTNNSPLHF; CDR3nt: TGTGCCAGCAGATCAAGACAGGGGACAAATAATTCACCCCTCCACTTT
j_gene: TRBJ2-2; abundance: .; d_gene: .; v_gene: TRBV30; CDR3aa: CAWSVKVGGNTGELFF; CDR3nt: TGTGCCTGGAGTGTAAAGGTCGGGGGAAACACCGGGGAGCTGTTTTTT
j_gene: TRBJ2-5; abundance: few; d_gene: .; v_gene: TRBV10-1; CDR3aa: CASSGGGVAETQYF; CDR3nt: TGCGCCAGCAGTGGTGGAGGGGTGGCAGAGACCCAGTACTTC
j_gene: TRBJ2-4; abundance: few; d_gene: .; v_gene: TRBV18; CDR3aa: CASSPGPAYQYF; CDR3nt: TGTGCCAGCTCACCTGGACCAGCTTATCAGTACTTC
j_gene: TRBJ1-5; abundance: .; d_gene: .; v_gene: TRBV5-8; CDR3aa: CASKGNQPQHF; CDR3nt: TGTGCCAGCAAGGGTAATCAGCCCCAGCATTTT
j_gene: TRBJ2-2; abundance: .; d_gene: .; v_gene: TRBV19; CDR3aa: CASSMGRNTGELFF; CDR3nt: TGTGCCAGTAGTATGGGCAGGAACACCGGGGAGCTGTTTTTT
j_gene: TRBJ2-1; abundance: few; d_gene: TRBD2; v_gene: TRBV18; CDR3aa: CASSQGTSGRHEQFF; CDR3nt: TGTGCCAGCTCACAAGGGACTAGCGGGAGGCATGAGCAGTTCTTC
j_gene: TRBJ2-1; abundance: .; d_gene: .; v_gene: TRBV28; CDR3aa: CASSYGGVNEQFF; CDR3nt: TGTGCCAGCAGCTACGGGGGAGTCAATGAGCAGTTCTTC
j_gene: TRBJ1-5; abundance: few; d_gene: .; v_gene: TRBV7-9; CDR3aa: CASSSERTNQPQHF; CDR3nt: TGTGCCAGCAGCTCCGAGAGGACCAATCAGCCCCAGCATTTT
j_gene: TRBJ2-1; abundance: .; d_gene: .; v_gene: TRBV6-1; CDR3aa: CASSEALQKDNEQFF; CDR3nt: TGTGCCAGCAGTGAAGCGCTTCAGAAGGACAATGAGCAGTTCTTC
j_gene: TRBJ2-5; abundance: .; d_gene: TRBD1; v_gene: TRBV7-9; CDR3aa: CASGYGTGGETQYF; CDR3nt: TGTGCCAGCGGCTACGGGACAGGGGGGGAGACCCAGTACTTC
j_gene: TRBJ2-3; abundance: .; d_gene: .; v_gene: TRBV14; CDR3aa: CASSQGTTITDTQYF; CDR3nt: TGTGCCAGCAGCCAGGGAACGACCATCACAGATACGCAGTATTTT
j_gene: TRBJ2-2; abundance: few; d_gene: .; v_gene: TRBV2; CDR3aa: CASSEGVRLETGELFF; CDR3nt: TGTGCCAGCAGTGAGGGGGTGCGGCTCGAGACCGGGGAGCTGTTTTTT
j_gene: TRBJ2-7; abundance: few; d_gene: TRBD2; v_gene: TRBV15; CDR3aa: CATSRDQAASGSQQYF; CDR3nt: TGTGCCACCAGCAGAGATCAGGCGGCTAGCGGGAGCCAGCAGTACTTC
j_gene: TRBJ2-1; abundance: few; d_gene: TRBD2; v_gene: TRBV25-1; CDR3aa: CASQAHGTSGRNEQFF; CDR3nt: TGTGCCAGTCAGGCCCACGGGACTAGCGGGAGAAATGAGCAGTTCTTC
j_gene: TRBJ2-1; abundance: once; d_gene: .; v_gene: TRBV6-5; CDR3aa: CASSYGLARSYNEQFF; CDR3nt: TGTGCCAGCAGTTACGGGCTAGCCCGCTCCTACAATGAGCAGTTCTTC
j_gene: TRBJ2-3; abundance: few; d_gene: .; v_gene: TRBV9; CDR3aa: CASSVELGTDTQYF; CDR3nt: TGTGCCAGCAGCGTAGAACTCGGCACAGATACGCAGTATTTT
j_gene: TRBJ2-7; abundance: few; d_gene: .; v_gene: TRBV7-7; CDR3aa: CASSLADKDYEQYF; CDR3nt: TGTGCTAGCAGCTTAGCCGATAAAGACTACGAGCAGTACTTC
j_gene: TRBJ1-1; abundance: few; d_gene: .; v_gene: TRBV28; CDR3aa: CASSFGGFTEAFF; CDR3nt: TGTGCCAGCAGTTTCGGGGGATTTACTGAAGCTTTCTTT
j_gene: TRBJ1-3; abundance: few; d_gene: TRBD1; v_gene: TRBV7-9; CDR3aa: CASSLYRGRGNTIYF; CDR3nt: TGTGCCAGCAGCTTATACAGGGGGCGCGGAAACACCATATATTTT
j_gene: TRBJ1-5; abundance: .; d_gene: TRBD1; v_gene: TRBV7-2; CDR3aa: CASSLQGDQPQHF; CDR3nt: TGTGCCAGCAGTTTACAGGGGGATCAGCCCCAGCATTTT
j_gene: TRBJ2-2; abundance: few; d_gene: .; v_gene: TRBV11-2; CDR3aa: CASSPQTTGELFF; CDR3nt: TGTGCCAGCAGCCCCCAGACTACCGGGGAGCTGTTTTTT
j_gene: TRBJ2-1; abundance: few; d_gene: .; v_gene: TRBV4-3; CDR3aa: CASSQAARWVSYNEQFF; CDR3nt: TGCGCCAGCAGCCAAGCTGCCAGGTGGGTCTCCTACAATGAGCAGTTCTTC
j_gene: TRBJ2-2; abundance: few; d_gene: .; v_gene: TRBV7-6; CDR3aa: CASSFTGELFF; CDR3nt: TGTGCCAGCAGTTTTACCGGGGAGCTGTTTTTT
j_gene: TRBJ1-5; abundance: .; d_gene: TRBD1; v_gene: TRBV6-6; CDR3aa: CASREQGAGNQPQHF; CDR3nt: TGTGCCAGCAGGGAACAGGGGGCTGGCAATCAGCCCCAGCATTTT
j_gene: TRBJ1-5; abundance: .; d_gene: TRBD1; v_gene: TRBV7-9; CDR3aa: CASSSQGAQPQHF; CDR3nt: TGTGCCAGCAGCTCACAGGGGGCTCAGCCCCAGCATTTT
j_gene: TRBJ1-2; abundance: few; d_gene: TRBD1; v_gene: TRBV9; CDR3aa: CASSPGQVANYGYTF; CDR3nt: TGTGCCAGCAGCCCCGGACAGGTTGCTAACTATGGCTACACCTTC